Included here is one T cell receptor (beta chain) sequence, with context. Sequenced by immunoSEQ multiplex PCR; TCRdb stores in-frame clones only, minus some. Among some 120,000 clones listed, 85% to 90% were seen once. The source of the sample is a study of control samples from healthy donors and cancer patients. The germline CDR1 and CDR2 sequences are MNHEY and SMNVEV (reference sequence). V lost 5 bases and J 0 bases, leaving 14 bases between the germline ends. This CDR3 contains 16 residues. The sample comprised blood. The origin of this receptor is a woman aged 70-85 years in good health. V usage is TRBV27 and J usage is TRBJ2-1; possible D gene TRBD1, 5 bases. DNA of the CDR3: TGTGCCAGCAGTACCTACAGGAGAAGCTCCTACAATGAGCAGTTCTTC. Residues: CASSTYRRSSYNEQFF.